This TCR beta chain was recorded in a study of identical twins. There are a few counts of this clonotype. The antigen remains unidentified. Trimming pared 4 bases from V and 0 bases from J, leaving 13 bases between. The CDR3 has 16 residues. Germline lookup yields CDR1 MNHEY and CDR2 SMNVEV (reference sequence). General study points: A cross-sectional statistical analysis, not follow-up of the same donors, supported the conclusions.

Template switching (which added a universal primer site) was used, and cDNA carried unique molecular identifiers. From the 5' RACE reads, TCRdb called clonotypes with MiXCR, one entry per CDR3 protein. The data contain about 150,000 distinct CDR3 sequences, roughly 3.5% of them singletons. Each donor was a healthy Caucasian. The TCR sequence derives from a young man in good health. Sequencing was performed on memory T cells sorted from blood. The genes are TRBV27 and TRBJ1-5; D is uncertain. CDR3 in amino acids: CASSSVVGDSNQPQHF. The CDR3 DNA reads TGTGCCAGCAGTTCGGTTGTGGGAGATAGCAATCAGCCCCAGCATTTT.